This passage covers 26 T cell receptor beta chains from one sample sequenced in a study of blood T cells in healthy people across ages. A sample-barcoded 5' primer and a J-beta primer mix were used in a second PCR of about 6 to 11 cycles. TCRdb processed the 5' RACE reads anew with MiXCR; each CDR3 protein has one entry. The sample consists of about 1,500,000 distinct CDR3 sequences, roughly 27% of them appearing once. The sequencing sample was made of blood. The receptor source for this set is a woman in her 30s in good health.

Only a few counts were recorded for this clonotype. In DNA, the CDR3 is TGTGCCAGCAGTTACTTTGCTAGCGGCACAGATACGCAGTATTTT. It specifies CASSYFASGTDTQYF. This sequence joins TRBV6-2 or TRBV6-3 and TRBJ2-3, with D maybe TRBD2 (6 bases). Germline lookup yields CDR1 MNHEY and CDR2 SVGEGT. The CDR3 runs to 15 residues. Trimming stripped 1 base from V and 1 base from J, with 9 bases between.

This clonotype was counted a few times. CDR3 region: CASSLAIGQGSNEQFF. The DNA of the CDR3 is TGCGCCAGCAGCTTGGCCATTGGACAGGGTAGCAATGAGCAGTTCTTC. The V call is TRBV5-1, the J call TRBJ2-1; 8 bases agree with TRBD1. This CDR3 region has 16 residues. Germline CDR1 reads SGHRS; CDR2 reads YFSETQ. V shed 0 bases, J shed 6 bases, and the junction held 8 bases outside the gene matches.

This clonotype turned up a few times. The chain employs TRBV14 and TRBJ2-1; TRBD1 aligns across 10 bases. The CDR3 length is 16 residues. Germline trimming cut 5 bases from V and 7 bases from J; bases unmatched to any gene: 11. Germline-derived CDR1 and CDR2 are SGHDN and FVKESK. CDR3 coding DNA: TGTGCCAGCAGCTCTTGGACAGGGGGGTGGTCTAATGAGCAGTTCTTC. It yields the protein CASSSWTGGWSNEQFF.

The chain couples TRBV4-2 to TRBJ2-2; 8 bases align to TRBD2. Unmatched junction bases numbered 3, after V lost 2 bases and J lost 1 base. The CDR3 totals 16 residues. The germline CDR1 and CDR2 sequences are LGHNA and YNFKEQ. The CDR3 DNA follows: TGTGCCAGCAGCCAACAAAGCGGGAGGAACACCGGGGAGCTGTTTTTT. Translated, it gives CASSQQSGRNTGELFF.

This clonotype was picked up many times. The V and J genes are TRBV11-2 and TRBJ2-5, with 8 bases lining up with TRBD2. Germline V gene sequence: CDR1 SGHAT, CDR2 FQNNGV. This CDR3 comprises 14 residues. J was trimmed by 5 bases and V by 4 bases; bases with no gene match: 6. CDR3 region: CASSSQRESETQYF. CDR3 nucleotides: TGTGCCAGCAGCTCGCAGCGGGAGTCGGAGACCCAGTACTTC.

In its sample, this clonotype was seen many times. CDR3 in amino acids: CATSRGGTLQETQYF. As DNA, the CDR3 is TGTGCCACCAGCAGAGGTGGGACACTCCAAGAGACCCAGTACTTC. The rearrangement joins TRBV15 to TRBJ2-5; D is possibly TRBD1 (6 bases). V was trimmed by 1 base and J by 1 base, leaving 10 bases between them. The germline CDR1 and CDR2 sequences are LNHNV and YYDKDF (reference sequence). The CDR3 loop spans 15 amino acids.

The genes are TRBV7-9 and TRBJ1-1; D is uncertain. CDR1 and CDR2 (germline): SEHNR, FQNEAQ (reference sequence). The CDR3 extends over 13 amino acids. Trimming pared 5 bases from V and 8 bases from J, leaving 15 bases between. The CDR3 nucleotides are TGTGCCAGCAGCCCCTCGGGTACCAGGGAAGCTTTCTTT. Translated: CASSPSGTREAFF.

The DNA of the CDR3 is TGCGCCAGCAGCTTTAACGGCGGCGCGACCGGGGAGCTGTTTTTT. Amino acids: CASSFNGGATGELFF. J is TRBJ2-2 and V is TRBV5-1, with D unclear. CDR3 length equals 15 residues. V lost 2 bases, J lost 5 bases, and 13 bases lay in between. Germline V gene lookup returns CDR1 SGHRS and CDR2 YFSETQ.

The CDR3 region is CASKGGYQETQYF. The CDR3 DNA is TGTGCCAGCAAAGGGGGGTACCAAGAGACCCAGTACTTC. The chain is built from TRBV2 and TRBJ2-5; possibly TRBD1 or TRBD2 for D (6 bases each). CDR3 length: 13 amino acids. V was pared by 7 bases and J by 0 bases, with 9 bases between. From germline, CDR1 is SNHLY and CDR2 FYNNEI.

This clonotype was counted at least ten times. The chain combines TRBV3-1 with TRBJ2-3; possible D gene TRBD1, 6 bases. Trimming removed 0 bases at V and 7 bases at J, with 14 bases between. CDR3 length equals 15 residues. Germline V CDR1 and CDR2: LGHDT, YNNKEL (reference sequence). CDR3 DNA: TGTGCCAGCAGCCAAGATGCAGGGGATATAAATACGCAGTATTTT. Encoded protein: CASSQDAGDINTQYF.

As for this clonotype: Just one base apart from a much larger clone, this may be a read error. This chain uses TRBV29-1 with TRBJ2-7, with D hard to call. Germline lookup yields CDR1 SQVTM and CDR2 ANQGSEA. CDR3 length: 12 residues. The V and J ends lost 0 bases and 7 bases respectively, with 10 bases between them. CDR3 nucleotides: TGCAGCGTTGAAGAAAGCTACAATGAGCAGTACTTC. This sequence encodes CSVEESYNEQYF.

Worth noting for this clonotype: A read error may account for a junction end that differs from germline. The CDR3 DNA reads TGTGCCAGCGGGAAAACAGGGTCCCGGGAGACCCGGTACTTC. Encoded protein: CASGKTGSRETRYF. The chain couples TRBV2 to TRBJ2-5; the D gene could be TRBD1 or TRBD2 (6 bases each). Germline V gene sequence: CDR1 SNHLY, CDR2 FYNNEI. The CDR3 is made up of 14 amino acids.

Comment on this clonotype: A read error is possible here, since a much larger clone lies one base away. V usage is TRBV7-2 and J usage is TRBJ2-1, with 8 positions matching TRBD2. The DNA matches TRBJ2-7 better at its end, which makes the J call doubtful. The CDR3 consists of 15 residues. Germline CDR1 SGHTA, CDR2 FQGNSA. This CDR3 reads CASSLQRGTYNEQYF. The CDR3 DNA reads TGTGCCAGCAGCTTACAGCGGGGGACCTACAATGAGCAGTACTTC.

In its sample, this clonotype was seen many times. The chain is built from TRBV6-5 and TRBJ2-7; TRBD1 or TRBD2 may be the D gene (5 bases each). V gave up 2 bases and J gave up 3 bases, with 14 bases separating them. The CDR3 contains 15 residues. From germline, CDR1 is MNHEY and CDR2 SVGAGI. Here the CDR3 reads CASSYQGRRNYEQYF. The DNA of the CDR3 is TGTGCCAGCAGTTACCAGGGACGAAGGAACTACGAGCAGTACTTC.

The rearrangement uses TRBV7-9 and TRBJ1-2; no clear D. The CDR3 runs to 12 residues. Germline CDR1 SEHNR, CDR2 FQNEAQ (reference sequence). V shed 5 bases and J shed 6 bases, with 10 bases lying between them. CDR3: CASSEGENGYTF. CDR3 bases: TGTGCCAGCAGCGAGGGAGAAAATGGCTACACCTTC. Combining the CDR3 with reference TRBV7-9 and TRBJ1-2 gives the whole variable domain DTGVSQNPRHKITKRGQNVTFRCDPISEHNRLYWYRQTLGQGPEFLTYFQNEAQLEKSRLLSDRFSAERPKGSFSTLEIQRTEQGDSAMYLCASSEGENGYTFGSGTRLTVV.

This clonotype was detected a few times. This rearrangement joins TRBV5-1 to TRBJ2-7; the D gene is possibly TRBD1 (6 bases). This CDR3 region has 17 residues. The V and J ends lost 4 bases and 4 bases respectively, with 24 bases between them. Germline assignment: CDR1 SGHRS and CDR2 YFSETQ. The CDR3 DNA follows: TGCGCCAGCAGCATCATACCCGGGACACGAGGAGAATACGAGCAGTACTTC. Its protein product is CASSIIPGTRGEYEQYF.

The J gene is TRBJ1-5, the V gene TRBV20-1, with D possibly TRBD1 on 5 matching bases. The CDR3 loop spans 18 amino acids. Germline V gene data show CDR1 as DFQATT and CDR2 as SNEGSKA (reference sequence). V was trimmed by 3 bases and J by 2 bases, leaving 23 bases between them. The CDR3, as DNA: TGCAGTGCTAGTGCCTCCCAGGGAGTGGGTCTAGGCAATCAGCCCCAGCATTTT. Translated, it gives CSASASQGVGLGNQPQHF.

This clonotype came up a few times. J is TRBJ1-1 and V is TRBV12-3 or TRBV12-4; the match to TRBD1 covers 8 bases. The CDR3 extends over 14 amino acids. V was clipped by 6 bases and J by 5 bases; unmatched bases: 8. The CDR3, as DNA: TGTGCCAGCAGGGACGGACAGGGTAGTACTGAAGCTTTCTTT. Its protein is CASRDGQGSTEAFF.

This clonotype was detected once. A read error is possible here, since a much larger clone lies one base away. The chain combines TRBV12-3 or TRBV12-4 with TRBJ1-2; possible D gene TRBD1, 6 bases. Trimming removed 5 bases from V and 10 bases from J, with 23 bases in between. The CDR3 is 15 residues long. In DNA, the CDR3 is TGTGCCAGCAGTCCCAATGGACAGATTACTTCTGACTACACCTTC. Amino acid sequence: CASSPNGQITSDYTF.

This chain uses TRBV28 with TRBJ2-5; D ambiguous. V dropped 8 bases and J dropped 4 bases, with 11 bases sitting between them. Per germline, CDR1 MDHEN and CDR2 SYDVKM. CDR3 size: 12 residues. The CDR3 reads CASGTVRETQYF. CDR3 sequence (DNA): TGTGCCAGCGGCACGGTGCGAGAGACCCAGTACTTC.

As regards this clonotype: A read error may produce the germline difference seen at one junction end. The V gene is TRBV24-1, the J gene TRBJ1-1; unclear D gene. Looked up from germline, CDR1 is KGHDR and CDR2 is SFDVKD. The CDR3 has 13 residues. CDR3 amino acids: CATSVYRNTEAFF. The CDR3 DNA sequence: TGTGCTACCAGTGTGTACAGGAACACTGAAGCTTTCTTT.

V is TRBV7-3 and J is TRBJ2-1, with 7 bases matching TRBD1. The CDR3 runs 16 residues. Germline V gene sequence: CDR1 SGHTA, CDR2 FQGTGA. The ends lost 2 bases at V and 4 bases at J; junction bases unmatched: 8. CDR3 in amino acids: CASSLGGQGEYNEQFF. The CDR3 nucleotides read TGTGCCAGCAGCTTAGGTGGGCAGGGGGAGTACAATGAGCAGTTCTTC.

This clonotype was counted only a few times. The chain combines TRBV6-5 with TRBJ1-2; 7 bases match TRBD1. Germline CDR1 is MNHEY and CDR2 is SVGAGI. The ends lost 6 bases at V and 6 bases at J; junction bases unmatched: 10. The CDR3 contains 14 residues. The CDR3, as DNA: TGTGCCAGCAGGGACCCGACAGGGTTGGATGGCTACACCTTC. This codes for CASRDPTGLDGYTF.

This clonotype showed up just a few times. This chain joins TRBV7-9 and TRBJ2-5, with 9 bases matching TRBD2. The CDR3 extends over 15 amino acids. CDR1 SEHNR and CDR2 FQNEAQ come from the germline V gene (reference sequence). With 4 bases clipped from V and 7 bases from J, the junction kept 10 bases outside the gene matches. The CDR3 coding sequence is TGTGCCAGCAGCTCGTTTAGCGGGGGCGAAGGGACCCAGTACTTC. Encoded protein: CASSSFSGGEGTQYF.

This clonotype was seen many times. This sequence joins TRBV5-1 and TRBJ2-7; 9 positions agree with TRBD1. This CDR3 is 14 amino acids long. CDR1 and CDR2 from the germline V gene are SGHRS and YFSETQ. The V gene end was trimmed by 0 bases and the J gene end by 2 bases; junction bases not matched to a gene: 0. CDR3: CASSLGTGAYEQYF. CDR3 DNA sequence: TGCGCCAGCAGCTTGGGGACAGGGGCCTACGAGCAGTACTTC.

This clonotype appeared a few times. This chain connects TRBV6-5 to TRBJ1-6; 9 bases match TRBD1. Germline trimming cut 2 bases from V and 8 bases from J; bases unmatched to any gene: 7. This CDR3 has 16 amino acids. Germline V gene data show CDR1 as MNHEY and CDR2 as SVGAGI. In nucleotides, the CDR3 is TGTGCCAGCAGTTACACGGGACAGGGAGTGGATTCACCCCTCCACTTT. Its translation is CASSYTGQGVDSPLHF.